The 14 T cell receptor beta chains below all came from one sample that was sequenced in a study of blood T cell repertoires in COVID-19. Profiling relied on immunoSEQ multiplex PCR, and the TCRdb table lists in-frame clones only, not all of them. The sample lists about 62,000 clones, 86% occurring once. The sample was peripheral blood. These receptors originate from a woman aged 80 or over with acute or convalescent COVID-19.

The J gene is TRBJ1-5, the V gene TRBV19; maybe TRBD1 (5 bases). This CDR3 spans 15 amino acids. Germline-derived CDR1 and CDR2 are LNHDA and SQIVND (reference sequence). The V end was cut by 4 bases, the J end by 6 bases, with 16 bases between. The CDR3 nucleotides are TGTGCCAGTAGTACCCCGCGGCAGGGACTTCAGCCCCAGCATTTT. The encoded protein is CASSTPRQGLQPQHF.

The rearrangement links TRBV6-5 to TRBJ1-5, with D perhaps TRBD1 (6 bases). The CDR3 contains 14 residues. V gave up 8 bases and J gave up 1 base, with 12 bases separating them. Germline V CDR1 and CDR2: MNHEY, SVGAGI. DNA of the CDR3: TGTGCCAGCTACTCGGGACAAAGCAATCAGCCCCAGCATTTT. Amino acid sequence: CASYSGQSNQPQHF.

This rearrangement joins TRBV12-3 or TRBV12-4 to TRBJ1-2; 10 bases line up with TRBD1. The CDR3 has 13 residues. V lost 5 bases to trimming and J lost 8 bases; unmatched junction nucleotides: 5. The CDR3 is CASSPRTGGGYTF. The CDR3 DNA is TGTGCCAGCAGTCCTCGGACAGGGGGAGGCTACACCTTC.

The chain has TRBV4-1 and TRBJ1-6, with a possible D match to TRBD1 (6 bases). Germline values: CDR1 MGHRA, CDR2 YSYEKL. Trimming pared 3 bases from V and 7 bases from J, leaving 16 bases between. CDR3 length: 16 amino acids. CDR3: CASSHLTGQRNSPLHF. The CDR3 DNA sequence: TGCGCCAGCAGCCATCTCACAGGGCAAAGGAATTCACCCCTCCACTTT.

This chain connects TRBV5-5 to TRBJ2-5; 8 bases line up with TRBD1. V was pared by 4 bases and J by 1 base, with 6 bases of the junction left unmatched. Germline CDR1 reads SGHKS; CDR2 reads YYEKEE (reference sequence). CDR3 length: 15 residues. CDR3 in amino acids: CASSPTGALQETQYF. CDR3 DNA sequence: TGTGCCAGCAGCCCGACAGGGGCCCTCCAAGAGACCCAGTACTTC.

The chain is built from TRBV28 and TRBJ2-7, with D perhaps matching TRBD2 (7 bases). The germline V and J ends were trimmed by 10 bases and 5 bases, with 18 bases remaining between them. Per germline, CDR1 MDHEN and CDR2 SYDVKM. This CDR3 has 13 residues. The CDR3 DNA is TGTGCCACCGTCAGGGGAGGGCTCGACGAGCAGTACTTC. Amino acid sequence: CATVRGGLDEQYF.

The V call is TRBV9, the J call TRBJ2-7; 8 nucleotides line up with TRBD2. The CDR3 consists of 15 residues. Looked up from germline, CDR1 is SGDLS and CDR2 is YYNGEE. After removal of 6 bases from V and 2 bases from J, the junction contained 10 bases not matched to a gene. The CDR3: CASTEGAGGTYEQYF. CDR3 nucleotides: TGTGCCAGCACCGAAGGGGCGGGGGGAACCTACGAGCAGTACTTC.

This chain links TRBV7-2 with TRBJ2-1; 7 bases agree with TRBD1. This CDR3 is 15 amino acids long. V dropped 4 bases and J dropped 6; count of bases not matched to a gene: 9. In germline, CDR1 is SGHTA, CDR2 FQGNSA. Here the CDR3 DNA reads TGTGCCAGCAGCTCTCTCGGGACAGTGATCAATGAGCAGTTCTTC. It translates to CASSSLGTVINEQFF.

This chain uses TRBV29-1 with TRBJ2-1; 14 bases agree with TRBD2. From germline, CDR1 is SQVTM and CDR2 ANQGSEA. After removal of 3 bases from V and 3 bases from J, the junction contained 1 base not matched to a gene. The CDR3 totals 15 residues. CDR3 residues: CSVEGLAGVYNEQFF. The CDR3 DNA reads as TGCAGCGTTGAGGGACTAGCGGGGGTCTACAATGAGCAGTTCTTC.

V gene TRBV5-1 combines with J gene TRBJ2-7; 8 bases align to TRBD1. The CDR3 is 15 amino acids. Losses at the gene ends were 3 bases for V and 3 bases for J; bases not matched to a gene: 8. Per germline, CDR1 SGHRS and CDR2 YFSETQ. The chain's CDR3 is CASSWSTGGFYEQYF. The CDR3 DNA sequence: TGCGCCAGCAGCTGGAGTACAGGGGGGTTCTACGAGCAGTACTTC.

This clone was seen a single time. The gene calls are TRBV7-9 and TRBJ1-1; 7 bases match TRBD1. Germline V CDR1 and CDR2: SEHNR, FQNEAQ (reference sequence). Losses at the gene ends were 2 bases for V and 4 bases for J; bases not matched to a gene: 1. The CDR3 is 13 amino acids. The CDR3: CASSLSGGTEAFF. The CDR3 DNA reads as TGTGCCAGCAGCTTATCAGGGGGCACTGAAGCTTTCTTT.

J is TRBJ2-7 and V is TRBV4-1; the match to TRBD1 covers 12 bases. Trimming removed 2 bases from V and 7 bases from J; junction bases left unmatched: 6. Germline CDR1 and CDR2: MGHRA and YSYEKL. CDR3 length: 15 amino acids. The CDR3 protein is CASSQQGQGAREQYF. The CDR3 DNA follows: TGCGCCAGCAGCCAACAGGGACAGGGGGCGAGAGAGCAGTACTTC.

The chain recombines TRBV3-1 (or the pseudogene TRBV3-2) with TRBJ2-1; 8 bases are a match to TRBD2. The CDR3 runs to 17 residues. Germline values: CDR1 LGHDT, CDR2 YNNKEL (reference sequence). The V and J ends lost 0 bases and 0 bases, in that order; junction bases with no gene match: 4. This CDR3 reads CASSQDRSGSSYNEQFF. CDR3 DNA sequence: TGTGCCAGCAGCCAAGACCGAAGCGGGAGCTCCTACAATGAGCAGTTCTTC.

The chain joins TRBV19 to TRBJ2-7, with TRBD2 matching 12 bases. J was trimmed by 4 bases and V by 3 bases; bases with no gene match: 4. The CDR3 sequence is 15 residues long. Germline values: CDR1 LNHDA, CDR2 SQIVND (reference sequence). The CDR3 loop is CASSITSGGTYEQYF. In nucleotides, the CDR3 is TGTGCCAGTAGTATCACTAGCGGGGGGACATACGAGCAGTACTTC.